This TCR beta chain was sequenced during a study of blood T cell repertoires in COVID-19. Germline CDR1 MNHEY, CDR2 SVGAGI. The CDR3 runs to 14 residues. J gave up 4 bases and V 5 bases, and 7 bases lay outside the gene matches. The method was immunoSEQ multiplex PCR; TCRdb's version includes in-frame clones alone and lacks a portion of them. Found here are about 210,000 clones, almost 85% of them singletons; the top ten hold about 12%. The clonotype was recovered from a woman aged 35 to 49 with acute or convalescent COVID-19. Material: peripheral blood. V is TRBV6-5 and J is TRBJ1-2; 7 bases agree with TRBD1. DNA of the CDR3: TGTGCCAGCAGTAGTAACAGGGGCCCCTATGGCTACACCTTC. As protein: CASSSNRGPYGYTF.